The TCR beta chain under discussion was sequenced for a study of regulatory T cells in long-lasting Graves disease. This CDR3 has 16 amino acids. Germline assignment: CDR1 SGHRS and CDR2 YFSETQ. The trim removed 2 bases at V and 3 bases at J, leaving 6 bases unmatched. Assembly of TCR beta libraries relied on iRepertoire HTBI primers together with Arm-PCR of CDR3 regions. TCRdb re-derived calls from the multiplex PCR reads in MiXCR, one entry per CDR3 protein. Of hundreds of thousands of distinct CDR3 sequences listed, around 21% are singletons. Regarding time point: persistent/refractory GD, antithyroid drugs over 5 years with positive TRAb. Isolated PBMC RNA provided the starting material for the TCR library.

Sequencing was performed on peripheral blood mononuclear cells (PBMCs), taken when the disease was refractory, from a patient treated with antithyroid drugs. V gene TRBV5-1 combines with J gene TRBJ2-2; 8 bases align to TRBD1. The source of this sequence is a female donor with Graves disease. As DNA, the CDR3 is TGCGCCAGCAGCTTACAGGACAGGGCGGACACCGGGGAGCTGTTTTTT. This translates into CASSLQDRADTGELFF.